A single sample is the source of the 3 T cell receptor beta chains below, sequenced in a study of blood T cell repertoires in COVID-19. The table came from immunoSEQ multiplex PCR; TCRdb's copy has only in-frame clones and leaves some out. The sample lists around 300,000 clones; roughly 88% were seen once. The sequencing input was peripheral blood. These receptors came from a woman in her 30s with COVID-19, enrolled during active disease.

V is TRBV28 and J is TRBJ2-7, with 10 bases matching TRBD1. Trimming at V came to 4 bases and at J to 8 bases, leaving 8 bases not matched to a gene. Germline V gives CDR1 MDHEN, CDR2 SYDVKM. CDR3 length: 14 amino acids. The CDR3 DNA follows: TGTGCCAGCAGTTCAAACCCGGGACAGGGGCAGCAGTACGTC. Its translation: CASSSNPGQGQQYV.

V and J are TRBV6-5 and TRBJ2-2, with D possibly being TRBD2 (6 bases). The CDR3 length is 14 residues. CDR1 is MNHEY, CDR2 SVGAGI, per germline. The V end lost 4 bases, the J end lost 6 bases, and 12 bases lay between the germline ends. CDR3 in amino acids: CASSFGGTAGELFF. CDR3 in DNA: TGTGCCAGCAGTTTTGGGGGGACCGCCGGGGAGCTGTTTTTT.

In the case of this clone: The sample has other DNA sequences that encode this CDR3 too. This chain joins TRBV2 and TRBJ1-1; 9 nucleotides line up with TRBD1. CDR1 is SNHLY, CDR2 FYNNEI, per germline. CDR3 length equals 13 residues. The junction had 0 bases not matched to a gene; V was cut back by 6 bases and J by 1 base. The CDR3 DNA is TGTGCCAGCAGGGGACAGGGGAACACTGAAGCTTTCTTT. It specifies CASRGQGNTEAFF.